The 31 T cell receptor beta chains presented below share a single source sample, sequenced in a study of T cells after yellow fever vaccination. MiXCR, applied by TCRdb to the 5' RACE reads, yields one record per CDR3 protein. Of roughly 160,000 distinct CDR3 sequences listed, under 7.5% are singletons. Sequenced here: CD4+ T cells sorted from PBMCs, sampled 5 days after the first yellow fever vaccination. All receptors derive from a man between 18 and 29 years old who received the YFV17D yellow fever vaccine.

A few counts support this clonotype. The rearrangement joins TRBV7-2 to TRBJ1-1; D may be TRBD1 (5 bases). Germline values: CDR1 SGHTA, CDR2 FQGNSA. V lost 4 bases, J lost 0 bases, and 12 bases lay in between. The CDR3 length is 15 residues. The CDR3 spells CASSSGLGMNTEAFF. The CDR3 bases are TGTGCCAGCAGCTCAGGGTTGGGGATGAACACTGAAGCTTTCTTT.

This clonotype was picked up many times. The gene calls are TRBV29-1 and TRBJ1-1; D is unresolved. Trimming took 7 bases from V and 0 from J, leaving 3 bases between them. Germline values: CDR1 SQVTM, CDR2 ANQGSEA. The CDR3 runs 10 residues. The CDR3 nucleotides are TGCAGCGGACTGAACACTGAAGCTTTCTTT. Encoded protein: CSGLNTEAFF.

This chain links TRBV12-3 or TRBV12-4 with TRBJ2-3; possibly TRBD1 or TRBD2 for D (6 bases each). The CDR3 extends over 14 amino acids. Trimming left V 6 bases short and J 4 bases short, with 14 bases between. CDR3 bases: TGTGCCAGCAGCCCGAGGGGGGTTGCAGATACGCAGTATTTT. Translating gives CASSPRGVADTQYF.

The table lists this clonotype with a few counts. The rearrangement uses TRBV2 and TRBJ1-1; 8 nucleotides match TRBD1. CDR3 length: 16 residues. Germline CDR1 reads SNHLY; CDR2 reads FYNNEI. V lost 8 bases and J lost 0; bases outside the gene matches: 11. CDR3 amino acids: CASGGTGQFMNTEAFF. DNA for the CDR3: TGTGCCAGCGGAGGGACAGGACAATTCATGAACACTGAAGCTTTCTTT.

This clonotype has at least ten counts. The chain combines TRBV7-2 with TRBJ1-1, with 7 bases that match TRBD1. This CDR3 is built from 15 residues. Germline lookup yields CDR1 SGHTA and CDR2 FQGNSA. The V and J ends lost 4 bases and 6 bases, in that order; junction bases with no gene match: 11. CDR3 residues: CASSSRAGGLSEAFF. As DNA, the CDR3 is TGTGCCAGCAGCTCGAGGGCAGGGGGTTTATCTGAAGCTTTCTTT.

The chain links TRBV4-2 to TRBJ1-5; D may be TRBD1 (6 bases). V lost 4 bases to trimming and J lost 1 base, with 17 bases between them. Germline CDR1 LGHNA, CDR2 YNFKEQ. The CDR3 length is 17 residues. CDR3 sequence reads: CASSPFTGTLSNQPQHF. For the CDR3, the DNA is TGTGCCAGCAGCCCGTTCACCGGGACACTCAGCAATCAGCCCCAGCATTTT.

The chain couples TRBV12-3 or TRBV12-4 to TRBJ2-7, with D tentatively TRBD2 (6 bases). V was clipped by 8 bases and J by 9 bases, with 20 bases between them. CDR3 size: 13 residues. CDR3 amino acids: CASQEGTLQVQYF. CDR3 coding DNA: TGTGCCAGCCAGGAGGGGACTCTCCAGGTGCAGTACTTC.

The chain recombines TRBV24-1 with TRBJ2-1, with 7 nucleotides matching TRBD2. Germline V gives CDR1 KGHDR, CDR2 SFDVKD. Trimming cost V 3 bases and J 8 bases; bases outside gene matches: 9. The CDR3 has 15 residues. This chain's CDR3 is CATSDKLARLDEQFF. The CDR3 region has the DNA TGTGCCACCAGTGATAAACTAGCGAGGTTGGATGAGCAGTTCTTC.

V gene TRBV19 combines with J gene TRBJ1-5; D gene uncertain. The CDR3 is made up of 15 amino acids. V was cut by 7 bases and J by 3 bases, with 16 bases left in between. Per the germline V gene, CDR1 is LNHDA and CDR2 is SQIVND (reference sequence). Written as DNA, the CDR3 is TGTGCCAGTACCGCGGCTGGCAGGTACAATCAGCCCCAGCATTTT. Translating gives CASTAAGRYNQPQHF.

This chain connects TRBV20-1 to TRBJ1-2; TRBD1 matches at 9 bases. V lost 5 bases and J lost 1; bases outside the gene matches: 11. There are 16 residues in the CDR3. Germline values: CDR1 DFQATT, CDR2 SNEGSKA (reference sequence). The chain's CDR3 is CSAHAPGQGLNYGYTF. CDR3 nucleotides: TGCAGTGCTCATGCCCCGGGACAGGGCCTTAACTATGGCTACACCTTC.

At least ten counts were recorded for this clonotype. The chain couples TRBV7-3 to TRBJ2-5; 9 positions match TRBD1. The CDR3 has 15 amino acids. The V segment lost 1 base and the J segment 4 bases; nucleotides outside the gene matches: 4. Germline V gives CDR1 SGHTA, CDR2 FQGTGA. The CDR3 reads CASSLNRGLGETQYF. The CDR3 DNA is TGTGCCAGCAGCTTAAACAGGGGGCTTGGAGAGACCCAGTACTTC. The entire variable domain, with the rest obtained from reference TRBV7-3 and TRBJ2-5, is as follows: GAGVSQTPSNKVTEKGKYVELRCDPISGHTALYWYRQSLGQGPEFLIYFQGTGAADDSGLPNDRFFAVRPEGSVSTLKIQRTERGDSAVYLCASSLNRGLGETQYFGPGTRLLVL.

The chain is built from TRBV6-2 or TRBV6-3 and TRBJ1-5; no firm D call. The V end was cut by 2 bases, the J end by 7 bases, with 12 bases between. The CDR3 is 14 amino acids. CDR1 and CDR2 from the germline V gene are MNHEY and SVGEGT. CDR3 in DNA: TGTGCCAGCAGTTACGCTCAAGAGCGGCAGCCCCAGCATTTT. Protein product: CASSYAQERQPQHF.

At least ten counts were recorded for this clonotype. This chain's CDR3 is CASSFPDRANEQFF. CDR3 DNA sequence: TGTGCCAGTAGTTTTCCCGACAGGGCCAATGAGCAGTTCTTC. The V and J genes are TRBV19 and TRBJ2-1; TRBD1 aligns across 7 bases. V gave up 5 bases and J gave up 6 bases; unmatched junction bases: 7. Germline CDR1 LNHDA, CDR2 SQIVND (reference sequence). There are 14 residues in the CDR3.

This clonotype was observed at least ten times. This rearrangement joins TRBV6-5 to TRBJ2-4, with a weak D call TRBD2 (6 bases). V was cut by 2 bases and J by 8 bases, with 10 bases left in between. This CDR3 contains 13 residues. Germline CDR1 MNHEY, CDR2 SVGAGI. CDR3 residues: CASSYGRRDIQYF. The CDR3 region has the DNA TGTGCCAGCAGTTACGGGAGGCGTGACATTCAGTACTTC.

This clonotype was found many times. V usage is TRBV5-1 and J usage is TRBJ2-3, with 9 bases identical to TRBD2. With 2 bases clipped from V and 2 bases from J, the junction kept 3 bases outside the gene matches. Germline CDR1 is SGHRS and CDR2 is YFSETQ. The CDR3 is made up of 15 amino acids. As DNA, the CDR3 is TGCGCCAGCAGCTTTATAGCGGGGGACACAGATACGCAGTATTTT. It translates to CASSFIAGDTDTQYF.

The sample holds many counts of this clonotype. This chain's CDR3 is CAISLGVNTEAFF. CDR3 coding DNA: TGTGCCATCAGTTTAGGGGTGAACACTGAAGCTTTCTTT. V and J are TRBV10-3 and TRBJ1-1; a possible D gene is TRBD1 (5 bases). V dropped 5 bases and J dropped 0 bases, with 7 bases sitting between them. There are 13 residues in the CDR3. Germline-derived CDR1 and CDR2 are ENHRY and SYGVKD.

This clonotype was detected many times. V usage is TRBV5-1 and J usage is TRBJ1-2, with D uncertain. Germline values: CDR1 SGHRS, CDR2 YFSETQ. The ends were cut back, 3 bases at V and 3 bases at J, with 9 bases in the middle. This CDR3 spans 13 amino acids. For the CDR3, the DNA is TGCGCCAGCAGCTCTGACGGGGACTATGGCTACACCTTC. Residues: CASSSDGDYGYTF. Drawing the rest from reference TRBV5-1 and TRBJ1-2, the complete variable domain is KAGVTQTPRYLIKTRGQQVTLSCSPISGHRSVSWYQQTPGQGLQFLFEYFSETQRNKGNFPGRFSGRQFSNSRSEMNVSTLELGDSALYLCASSSDGDYGYTFGSGTRLTVV.

This clonotype was counted a few times. J is TRBJ2-7 and V is TRBV7-6; D is possibly TRBD2 (6 bases). The CDR3 covers 17 residues. From germline, CDR1 is SGHVS and CDR2 FNYEAQ. V gave up 3 bases and J gave up 0 bases, with 18 bases separating them. This CDR3 reads CASSFLPTTGGSYEQYF. The DNA of the CDR3 is TGTGCCAGCAGCTTTTTGCCTACTACCGGGGGCTCCTACGAGCAGTACTTC.

As to this clonotype: A read error is possible here, since a much larger clone lies one base away. V gene TRBV10-3 combines with J gene TRBJ2-3, with 10 bases fitting TRBD1. Germline CDR1 and CDR2: ENHRY and SYGVKD. The CDR3 contains 15 residues. This chain's CDR3 is CTISGPGQGRNTQYF. DNA for the CDR3: TGTACCATCAGTGGACCGGGACAGGGGCGAAATACGCAGTATTTT.

DNA for the CDR3: TGTGCCAGCAGCTTAAAGTCAGGGGGAGTCGGCGAAAAACTGTTTTTT. It translates to CASSLKSGGVGEKLFF. This chain links TRBV7-2 with TRBJ1-4; 7 nucleotides match TRBD1. The CDR3 length is 16 residues. From germline, CDR1 is SGHTA and CDR2 FQGNSA. The ends lost 2 bases at V and 8 bases at J; junction bases unmatched: 11.

A few counts support this clonotype. The V and J genes are TRBV12-3 or TRBV12-4 and TRBJ2-3; no clear D. The CDR3 covers 13 residues. Trimming pared 6 bases from V and 3 bases from J, leaving 10 bases between. The CDR3 bases are TGTGCCAGCAGGGCGGACGGGACAGATACGCAGTATTTT. Protein: CASRADGTDTQYF.

The chain uses TRBV4-3 and TRBJ1-5; D is uncertain. This CDR3 is built from 15 residues. In germline, CDR1 is LGHNA, CDR2 YSLEER. With 1 base removed from V and 0 bases from J, the gap between germline ends came to 7 bases. CDR3 protein: CASSQGRSSNQPQHF. In DNA form, the CDR3 reads TGCGCCAGCAGCCAAGGCAGGTCTAGCAATCAGCCCCAGCATTTT.

This clonotype has at least ten counts. The chain combines TRBV29-1 with TRBJ2-5, with a weak D call TRBD1 (6 bases). This CDR3 is built from 13 residues. Germline CDR1 reads SQVTM; CDR2 reads ANQGSEA. Trimming took off 7 bases at V and 4 bases at J, with 16 bases between the two ends. The CDR3 here is CSANVGQRETQYF. The CDR3 region has the DNA TGCAGCGCGAATGTCGGACAGAGAGAGACCCAGTACTTC.

This clonotype occurred many times. The chain recombines TRBV5-1 with TRBJ1-1; possible D gene TRBD1, 6 bases. V shed 2 bases and J shed 6 bases, with 23 bases lying between them. CDR1 is SGHRS, CDR2 YFSETQ, per germline. CDR3 length: 17 amino acids. The CDR3 DNA reads as TGCGCCAGCAGCTTTAGAGGGGGGAATTTTGAGGCTTCTGAAGCTTTCTTT. Protein: CASSFRGGNFEASEAFF.

This clonotype was seen at least ten times. The V call is TRBV7-3, the J call TRBJ2-7; a possible D gene is TRBD1 (5 bases). This CDR3 has 14 residues. Germline V CDR1 and CDR2: SGHTA, FQGTGA. Trimming pared 2 bases from V and 5 bases from J, leaving 13 bases between. CDR3 nucleotides: TGTGCCAGCAGCTTAGTACCGTCCAGGGACGAGCAGTACTTC. This encodes CASSLVPSRDEQYF.

This clonotype was counted ten times or more. V usage is TRBV11-2 and J usage is TRBJ1-5; D gene uncertain. V was cut by 1 base and J by 7 bases, with 8 bases left in between. Germline lookup yields CDR1 SGHAT and CDR2 FQNNGV. The CDR3 has 13 amino acids. The DNA for the CDR3 is TGTGCCAGCAGCTTAGGTTACGGGCAGCCCCAGCATTTT. This sequence encodes CASSLGYGQPQHF. The variable domain in full, with the rest retrieved from reference TRBV11-2 and TRBJ1-5, is EAGVAQSPRYKIIEKRQSVAFWCNPISGHATLYWYQQILGQGPKLLIQFQNNGVVDDSQLPKDRFSAERLKGVDSTLKIQPAKLEDSAVYLCASSLGYGQPQHFGDGTRLSIL.

The gene calls are TRBV11-2 and TRBJ2-5; TRBD2 matches at 13 bases. Germline trimming cut 8 bases from V and 3 bases from J; bases unmatched to any gene: 12. Germline V CDR1 and CDR2: SGHAT, FQNNGV. The CDR3 extends over 17 amino acids. The CDR3 DNA is TGTGCCAGCGGCCGGACTAGCGGGGGCTTCAGGGAAGAGACCCAGTACTTC. Its translation is CASGRTSGGFREETQYF.

This clonotype appeared many times. V usage is TRBV15 and J usage is TRBJ1-1; D gene unclear. V lost 3 bases, J lost 5 bases, and 13 bases lay in between. The CDR3 consists of 14 residues. The V gene's germline CDR1 is LNHNV and CDR2 YYDKDF (reference sequence). The CDR3 DNA is TGTGCCACCAGCAGCACCGGCGCGGGGACTGAAGCTTTCTTT. It codes for CATSSTGAGTEAFF. Full variable domain (rest looked up from reference TRBV15 and TRBJ1-1): DAMVIQNPRYQVTQFGKPVTLSCSQTLNHNVMYWYQQKSSQAPKLLFHYYDKDFNNEADTPDNFQSRRPNTSFCFLDIRSPGLGDTAMYLCATSSTGAGTEAFFGQGTRLTVV.

This clonotype was seen many times. The chain joins TRBV3-1 to TRBJ2-6; no firm D call. Germline lookup yields CDR1 LGHDT and CDR2 YNNKEL (reference sequence). This CDR3 contains 13 residues. V lost 4 bases and J 0 bases, leaving 1 base between the germline ends. The CDR3 DNA follows: TGTGCCAGCAGCCCCTCTGGGGCCAACGTCCTGACTTTC. Translation gives CASSPSGANVLTF.

This clonotype appeared many times. The rearrangement links TRBV27 to TRBJ1-1; D ambiguous. Trimming pared 1 base from V and 3 bases from J, leaving 9 bases between. The CDR3 totals 14 residues. Germline CDR1 reads MNHEY; CDR2 reads SMNVEV (reference sequence). The CDR3 is CASSLFGSDTEAFF. DNA for the CDR3: TGTGCCAGCAGTTTATTTGGCAGCGACACTGAAGCTTTCTTT.

This sequence joins TRBV27 and TRBJ2-5; tentatively, D is TRBD1 or TRBD2 (5 bases each). V was clipped by 0 bases and J by 1 base, with 12 bases between them. Germline CDR1 reads MNHEY; CDR2 reads SMNVEV (reference sequence). This CDR3 comprises 16 residues. The DNA of the CDR3 is TGTGCCAGCAGTTTATCGATCGGGGCCACCCAAGAGACCCAGTACTTC. Its translation is CASSLSIGATQETQYF.